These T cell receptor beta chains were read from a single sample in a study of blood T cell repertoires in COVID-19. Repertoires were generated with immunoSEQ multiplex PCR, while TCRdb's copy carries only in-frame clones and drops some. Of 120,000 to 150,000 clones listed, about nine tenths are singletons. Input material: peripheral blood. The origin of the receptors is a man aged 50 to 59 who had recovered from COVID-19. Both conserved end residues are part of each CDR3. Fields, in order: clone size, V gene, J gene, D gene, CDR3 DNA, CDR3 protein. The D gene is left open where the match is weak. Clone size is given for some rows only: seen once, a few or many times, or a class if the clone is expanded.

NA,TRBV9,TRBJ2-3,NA,TGTGCCAGCAGCGTAGGGGCGGGACCCACAGATACGCAGTATTTT,CASSVGAGPTDTQYF
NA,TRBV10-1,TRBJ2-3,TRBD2,TGCGCCAGCAGTGCACTAGCGGGGGGGACAGATACGCAGTATTTT,CASSALAGGTDTQYF
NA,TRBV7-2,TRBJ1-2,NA,TGTGCCAGCAGCTCCGGAAGTGGTACTGGACTGAGCTATGGCTACACCTTC,CASSSGSGTGLSYGYTF
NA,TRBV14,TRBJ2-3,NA,TGTGCCAGCAGCCAAGATAACAGAGCCAGCACAGATACGCAGTATTTT,CASSQDNRASTDTQYF
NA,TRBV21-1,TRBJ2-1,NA,TGTGCCAGCAGCAGAGGGGTAATGGACAGGGCCCATACCACGGGGTCCTACAATGAGCAGTTCTTC,CASSRGVMDRAHTTGSYNEQFF
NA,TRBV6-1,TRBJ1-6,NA,TGTGCCAGCAGTGAACTCCTTGATTCACCCCTCCACTTT,CASSELLDSPLHF
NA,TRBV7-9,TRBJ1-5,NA,TGTGCCAGCAGCTCCGCCGACAGGACCAGCCAGCATTTT,CASSSADRTSQHF
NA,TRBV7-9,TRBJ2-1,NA,TGTGCCAGCAGCTTAGACGGGGAACTAGTTAACAATGAGCAGTTCTTC,CASSLDGELVNNEQFF
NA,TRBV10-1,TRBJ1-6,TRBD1,TGCGCCAGCCGACGGGACAGGGGTTCACCCCTCCACTTT,CASRRDRGSPLHF
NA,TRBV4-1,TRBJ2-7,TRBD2,TGCGCCAGCAGCCCGGGACTAGCGGGGGCCTACTACGAGCAGTACTTC,CASSPGLAGAYYEQYF
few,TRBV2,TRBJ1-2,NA,TGTGCCAGCAAAAAGGAGATCCTCTATGGCTACACCTTC,CASKKEILYGYTF
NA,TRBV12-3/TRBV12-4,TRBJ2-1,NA,TGTGCCAGCAGGGGGGGGGCCCAAAATGAGCAGTTCTTC,CASRGGAQNEQFF
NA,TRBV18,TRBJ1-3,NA,TGTGCCAGCTCACCCATACAGGGTTCTGGAAACACCATATATTTT,CASSPIQGSGNTIYF
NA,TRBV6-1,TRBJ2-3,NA,TGTGCCAGCAGTGATCAGGGGATAGGCACAGATACGCAGTATTTT,CASSDQGIGTDTQYF
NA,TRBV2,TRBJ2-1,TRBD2,TGTGCCAGCAGAAGGACTAGCGGGGTCAGCAATGAGCAGTTCTTC,CASRRTSGVSNEQFF
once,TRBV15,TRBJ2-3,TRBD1,TGTGCCACTCTCAACAGGGGTACAGATACGCAGTATTTT,CATLNRGTDTQYF
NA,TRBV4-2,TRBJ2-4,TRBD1,TGTGCCAGCAGCCTTCTGCCAGGGGGCGAAAGAAACATTCAGTACTTC,CASSLLPGGERNIQYF
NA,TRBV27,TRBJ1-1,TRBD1,TGTGCCAGCAGGCCGGGACAGGGATATTTCGGCGCTTTCTTT,CASRPGQGYFGAFF
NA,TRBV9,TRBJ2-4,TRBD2,TGTGCCAGCAGCGTAGGAGTAGCGGGGGGAGCATCAGCCAAAAACATTCAGTACTTC,CASSVGVAGGASAKNIQYF
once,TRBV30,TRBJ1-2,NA,TGTGCCTGGAGTTATGATATAGGGCGGGTTATCAACTATGGCTACACCTTC,CAWSYDIGRVINYGYTF
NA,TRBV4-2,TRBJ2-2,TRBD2,TGTGCCAGCAGCCAGTCACTAGCGGGGGTTGCCGGGGAGCTGTTTTTT,CASSQSLAGVAGELFF
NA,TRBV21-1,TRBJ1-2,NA,TGTGCCAGCAGCAAAGGCGGGGATAGACCGGGGGATGGCTACACCTTC,CASSKGGDRPGDGYTF
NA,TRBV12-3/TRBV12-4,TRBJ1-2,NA,TGTGCCAGCATGAGGGTAAATAACTATGGCTACACCTTC,CASMRVNNYGYTF
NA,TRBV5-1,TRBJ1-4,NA,TGCGCCAGCAGCCCCCAGGGTTGGGGTGAAAAACTGTTTTTT,CASSPQGWGEKLFF
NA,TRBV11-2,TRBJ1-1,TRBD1,TGTGCCAGCAGCTTACTAACAGGGGAAACTGAAGCTTTCTTT,CASSLLTGETEAFF
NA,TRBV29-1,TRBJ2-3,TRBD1,TGCAGCGTGACAGGGGGCTGGAAGGATACGCAGTATTTT,CSVTGGWKDTQYF
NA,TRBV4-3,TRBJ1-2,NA,TGCGCCAGCAGCCCAGATCAGGGGATTCATGGCTACACCTTC,CASSPDQGIHGYTF
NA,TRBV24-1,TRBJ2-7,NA,TGTGCCACCAGTGATTTGGGAAAACACATGGACCTTCGGGAAAACTACGAGCAGTACTTC,CATSDLGKHMDLRENYEQYF
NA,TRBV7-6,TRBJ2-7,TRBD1,TGTGCCAGCAGCCCGGACAGGACCTACGAGCAGTACTTC,CASSPDRTYEQYF